A single sample gave rise to the 29 T cell receptor beta chains below, sequenced in a study of shared clonotypes between healthy human individuals. Some clones are missing from TCRdb's copy, which holds only in-frame ones; the method was immunoSEQ multiplex PCR. The data show roughly 1,000,000 clones, 75% to 80% seen once. Sequenced: memory CD4+ T cells from PBMCs. Subset indicated: CD45RA-negative fraction. These receptors were collected from a man in his late teens or twenties in good health. Some clones in this sample may be carry-over from other donors' samples.

The rearrangement joins TRBV7-2 to TRBJ2-5, with D perhaps TRBD1 (6 bases). Germline-derived CDR1 and CDR2 are SGHTA and FQGNSA. V was clipped by 3 bases and J by 5 bases, with 13 bases between them. The CDR3 is 14 amino acids. The CDR3 region is CASSFTGIQETQYF. DNA of the CDR3: TGTGCCAGCAGCTTTACAGGGATCCAGGAGACCCAGTACTTC.

The chain uses TRBV11-3 and TRBJ2-1, with D tentatively TRBD2 (5 bases). The germline V gene encodes CDR1 SGHNT and CDR2 YENEEA. The CDR3 runs 15 residues. Trimming took 2 bases from V and 0 from J, leaving 8 bases between them. The CDR3 DNA reads as TGTGCCAGCAGCTTACAAGGGAGCTCCTACAATGAGCAGTTCTTC. Protein: CASSLQGSSYNEQFF.

A few counts support this clone. The chain is built from TRBV18 and TRBJ1-4; maybe TRBD1 (5 bases). Germline V gene lookup returns CDR1 KGHSH and CDR2 LQKENI. CDR3 size: 13 residues. V was cut by 3 bases and J by 7 bases, with 9 bases left in between. The chain's CDR3 is CASSPQGGEKLFF. CDR3 coding DNA: TGTGCCAGCTCACCCCAGGGAGGTGAAAAACTGTTTTTT.

Notes on this clone: This specimen includes other DNA sequences encoding the same CDR3. The chain links TRBV14 to TRBJ2-1; D call uncertain. V was clipped by 1 base and J by 3 bases, with 1 base between them. This CDR3 has 12 amino acids. Per germline, CDR1 SGHDN and CDR2 FVKESK. The CDR3 DNA sequence: TGTGCCAGCAGCCAAGGCTACAATGAGCAGTTCTTC. It encodes CASSQGYNEQFF.

The chain uses TRBV20-1 and TRBJ2-5; D is ambiguous. Germline loops: CDR1 DFQATT, CDR2 SNEGSKA (reference sequence). The CDR3 totals 10 residues. Trimming shortened V by 5 bases and J by 7 bases, and 8 bases separated the two germline ends. The CDR3 reads CSAPSGTQYF. The CDR3 region has the DNA TGCAGTGCTCCATCGGGGACCCAGTACTTC.

The rearrangement joins TRBV11-2 to TRBJ1-4; perhaps TRBD1 as D (5 bases). This CDR3 is built from 14 residues. Between the trimmed V and J ends, which lost 6 bases and 4 bases, there was a span of 12 bases. The germline V gene encodes CDR1 SGHAT and CDR2 FQNNGV. CDR3 protein: CASRPGRNNEKLFF. CDR3 bases: TGTGCCAGCAGACCGGGACGGAATAATGAAAAACTGTTTTTT.

This chain links TRBV6-6 with TRBJ1-2; D uncertain. This CDR3 is 13 amino acids long. Deletions cut 6 bases from V and 2 bases from J, with 10 bases between. CDR1 and CDR2 (germline): MNHNY, SVGAGI (reference sequence). CDR3 in amino acids: CASSSTLNYGYTF. The CDR3 region has the DNA TGTGCCAGCAGCTCAACCCTGAACTATGGCTACACCTTC.

The chain employs TRBV30 and TRBJ2-5; D may correspond to TRBD1 or TRBD2 (5 bases each). The CDR3 totals 17 residues. V was clipped by 2 bases and J by 5 bases, with 24 bases between them. Germline V lookup: CDR1 GTSNPN, CDR2 SVGIG (reference sequence). In DNA, the CDR3 is TGTGCCTGGAGTCCCGGGACGGGCCCCCGGGGTTCGGAGACCCAGTACTTC. Protein product: CAWSPGTGPRGSETQYF.

This clone was recorded a few times. The J gene is TRBJ1-1, the V gene TRBV19; maybe TRBD1 (5 bases). Trimming cost V 6 bases and J 5 bases, with 16 bases left between them. This CDR3 is 14 amino acids long. Germline values: CDR1 LNHDA, CDR2 SQIVND (reference sequence). The CDR3 loop reads CASSYGGIQTEAFF. CDR3 coding DNA: TGTGCCAGTAGCTACGGGGGAATACAGACTGAAGCTTTCTTT.

The V and J genes are TRBV6-6 and TRBJ2-7; D is tentatively TRBD1 or TRBD2 (6 bases each). Trimming stripped 6 bases from V and 2 bases from J, with 17 bases between. The CDR3 is made up of 15 amino acids. Germline V gene sequence: CDR1 MNHNY, CDR2 SVGAGI (reference sequence). The CDR3 bases are TGTGCCAGCAGCTCCGGAAGGGGGGCCACCTACGAGCAGTACTTC. The encoded protein is CASSSGRGATYEQYF.

The rearrangement joins TRBV7-2 to TRBJ2-6, with no clear D. The V end was cut by 1 base, the J end by 10 bases, with 5 bases between. The CDR3 extends over 12 amino acids. Germline CDR1 reads SGHTA; CDR2 reads FQGNSA. The CDR3 reads CASSLGLNVLTF. In DNA, the CDR3 is TGTGCCAGCAGCTTAGGGTTGAACGTCCTGACTTTC.

The genes are TRBV28 and TRBJ2-2; 7 bases agree with TRBD2. J was trimmed by 1 base and V by 4 bases; bases with no gene match: 3. The CDR3 covers 15 residues. The germline V gene has CDR1 MDHEN and CDR2 SYDVKM. For the CDR3, the DNA is TGTGCCAGCAGTTCTACGGGGGGGAACACCGGGGAGCTGTTTTTT. Protein product: CASSSTGGNTGELFF.

Remarks on this clone: This sample also contains other DNA sequences that code for the same CDR3. J is TRBJ1-1 and V is TRBV29-1; 9 bases align to TRBD1. The CDR3 length is 13 residues. V shed 3 bases and J 1 base; nucleotides not matched to a gene: 0. Germline V CDR1 and CDR2: SQVTM, ANQGSEA. The CDR3 coding sequence is TGCAGCGTTGAGGGACAGGGGAACACTGAAGCTTTCTTT. It encodes CSVEGQGNTEAFF.

The chain combines TRBV5-4 with TRBJ1-2; D possibly corresponds to TRBD1 (6 bases). The CDR3 spans 14 residues. Trimming pared 1 base from V and 3 bases from J, leaving 10 bases between. Germline lookup yields CDR1 SGHNT and CDR2 YYREEE (reference sequence). For the CDR3, the DNA is TGTGCCAGCAGCTTGTCCGGACAGTACTATGGCTACACCTTC. Its translation is CASSLSGQYYGYTF.

The J gene is TRBJ1-4, the V gene TRBV14; D gene ambiguous. Germline CDR1 and CDR2: SGHDN and FVKESK. V dropped 1 base and J dropped 7 bases, with 19 bases sitting between them. CDR3 length: 17 residues. The CDR3 DNA is TGTGCCAGCAGCCAAGGTCGGCGGAATACGGCTGTTGAAAAACTGTTTTTT. Its translation is CASSQGRRNTAVEKLFF.

J is TRBJ2-3 and V is TRBV7-2, with D perhaps matching TRBD2 (6 bases). The CDR3 covers 14 residues. Trimming took 6 bases from V and 0 from J, leaving 10 bases between them. The V gene's germline CDR1 is SGHTA and CDR2 FQGNSA. The DNA of the CDR3 is TGTGCCAGCAGATTGGGGGGAAGCACAGATACGCAGTATTTT. This encodes CASRLGGSTDTQYF.

The V call is TRBV4-2, the J call TRBJ1-2; D is undetermined. Germline V gene sequence: CDR1 LGHNA, CDR2 YNFKEQ. This CDR3 comprises 13 residues. Trimming took off 0 bases at V and 8 bases at J, with 10 bases between the two ends. As DNA, the CDR3 is TGTGCCAGCAGCCAAGATGTCCGGGGAGGCTACACCTTC. Translation: CASSQDVRGGYTF.

The chain links TRBV6-6 to TRBJ2-2, with 9 bases that match TRBD2. Germline V gene lookup returns CDR1 MNHNY and CDR2 SVGAGI (reference sequence). V shed 9 bases and J 4 bases; nucleotides not matched to a gene: 6. CDR3 length: 14 residues. The CDR3 loop is CASDWTSVTGELFF. CDR3 nucleotide sequence: TGTGCCAGTGACTGGACTAGCGTCACCGGGGAGCTGTTTTTT.

This clone was observed once. The chain recombines TRBV5-8 with TRBJ2-4, with 7 bases aligning to TRBD1. V lost 0 bases, J lost 3 bases, and 9 bases stayed unmatched. CDR1 and CDR2 (germline): SGHTS, YDEGEE. The CDR3 has 17 amino acids. The CDR3 spells CASSLATGTTNKNIQYF. The DNA for the CDR3 is TGTGCCAGCAGCTTGGCGACAGGGACAACGAACAAAAACATTCAGTACTTC.

In the case of this clone: This could be a read error, since a much larger clone is one nucleotide away. The rearrangement uses TRBV6-1 and TRBJ2-5; the match to TRBD1 covers 7 bases. This CDR3 is built from 13 residues. Germline V gene data show CDR1 as MNHNS and CDR2 as SASEGT. V lost 4 bases, J lost 3 bases, and 2 bases stayed unmatched. In nucleotides, the CDR3 is TGTGCCAGCAGTGTAGGGACAGAAGAGACCCAGTACTTC. Its translation is CASSVGTEETQYF.

Remarks on this clone: In the same sample, other DNA sequences code for this CDR3. V and J are TRBV7-2 and TRBJ2-3; D not certain. V lost 3 bases and J lost 0, with 4 bases in between. The CDR3 is 13 residues long. The germline gives CDR1 SGHTA, CDR2 FQGNSA. As DNA, the CDR3 is TGTGCCAGCAGCTTCGCAAGCACAGATACGCAGTATTTT. Encoded protein: CASSFASTDTQYF.

The CDR3 DNA reads as TGTGCCAGCAGGGGGGACAACTCCTACGAGCAGTACTTC. It codes for CASRGDNSYEQYF. This chain connects TRBV5-4 to TRBJ2-7; maybe TRBD1 (6 bases). Trimming stripped 5 bases from V and 0 bases from J, with 9 bases between. Germline values: CDR1 SGHNT, CDR2 YYREEE (reference sequence). CDR3 length equals 13 residues.

The rearrangement uses TRBV15 and TRBJ2-7; D call uncertain. The V gene lost 4 bases and the J gene lost 7 bases, with 20 bases spanning the gap. Per the germline V gene, CDR1 is LNHNV and CDR2 is YYDKDF (reference sequence). The CDR3 is made up of 15 amino acids. The CDR3 spells CATSMRMGFPREQYF. The DNA of the CDR3 is TGTGCCACCAGCATGCGGATGGGATTCCCTAGGGAGCAGTACTTC.

To note about this clone: A single base separates this from a much larger clone, so it may be a read error. Additional DNA sequences in this sample encode the identical CDR3. V is TRBV29-1 and J is TRBJ1-1; unclear D gene. This CDR3 spans 12 amino acids. Germline V gene lookup returns CDR1 SQVTM and CDR2 ANQGSEA. V was pared by 3 bases and J by 1 base, with 6 bases between. The chain's CDR3 is CSVDSGNTEAFF. DNA for the CDR3: TGCAGCGTTGACAGCGGGAACACTGAAGCTTTCTTT.

The genes are TRBV6-5 and TRBJ1-1; no clear D. The germline V and J ends were trimmed by 0 bases and 1 base, with 9 bases remaining between them. The CDR3 totals 15 residues. The germline CDR1 and CDR2 sequences are MNHEY and SVGAGI. CDR3 in DNA: TGTGCCAGCAGTTACTCACCAATTTCGAACACTGAAGCTTTCTTT. Translated, it gives CASSYSPISNTEAFF.

This chain joins TRBV6-6 and TRBJ1-1, with 9 nucleotides matching TRBD1. V gave up 5 bases and J gave up 13 bases; unmatched junction bases: 11. Germline V gene lookup returns CDR1 MNHNY and CDR2 SVGAGI (reference sequence). The CDR3 extends over 13 amino acids. The DNA for the CDR3 is TGTGCCAGCAGTGCCACCGGGACAGGGTCGGTTTTCTTT. Translating it yields CASSATGTGSVFF.

The CDR3 spells CASSFGTGRSGANVLTF. The CDR3 nucleotides read TGTGCCAGCAGCTTTGGCACAGGGCGTTCCGGGGCCAACGTCCTGACTTTC. This chain connects TRBV7-8 to TRBJ2-6; weak D call: TRBD1 (6 bases). The CDR3 runs to 17 residues. V was pared by 3 bases and J by 4 bases, with 16 bases between. Germline V CDR1 and CDR2: SGHVS, FQNEAQ.

The chain combines TRBV5-4 with TRBJ2-1, with 14 bases matching TRBD2. V gave up 4 bases and J gave up 7 bases; unmatched junction bases: 7. The CDR3 runs to 16 residues. Germline values: CDR1 SGHNT, CDR2 YYREEE (reference sequence). The CDR3 DNA reads as TGTGCCAGCAGCATCGGGACTAGCGGGAGAGGAAATGAGCAGTTCTTC. Protein product: CASSIGTSGRGNEQFF.

This clone was observed a single time. This chain joins TRBV30 and TRBJ2-5, with TRBD1 identical over 8 bases. Germline V gene lookup returns CDR1 GTSNPN and CDR2 SVGIG (reference sequence). Trimming removed 4 bases from V and 5 bases from J; junction bases left unmatched: 9. The CDR3 covers 14 residues. CDR3 nucleotide sequence: TGTGCCTGGACCCCCGGACAGGGACGCGAGACCCAGTACTTC. Amino acid sequence: CAWTPGQGRETQYF.